The clone carrying this T cell receptor beta chain was detected ten times or more. Its antigen is not known. TCRdb fed the reads into MiXCR, producing one record per CDR3 protein. The profile shows 200,000 to 300,000 distinct CDR3 sequences, approximately 14% of them singletons. The data originate from a study of T cell repertoires in cytomegalovirus infection. There are 13 residues in the CDR3. The V and J ends lost 6 bases and 3 bases, in that order; junction bases with no gene match: 4. Germline V gene sequence: CDR1 SNHLY, CDR2 FYNNEI. Broader study findings: Pooled public TCR beta family frequency picked out CMV carriers with the relevant HLA.

This chain uses TRBV2 with TRBJ2-7; 8 nucleotides align to TRBD1. The TCR sequence derives from a human donor in good health (CMV status not recorded). Some clones in this sample may be carry-over from other donors' samples. The sequenced sample consisted of PBMCs. For the CDR3, the DNA is TGTGCCAGCAGCCCGGGACAGGACTACGAGCAGTACTTC. Translating it yields CASSPGQDYEQYF.